This is a list of T cell receptor beta chains from one sample in a study of blood T cell repertoires in COVID-19. Libraries were prepared by immunoSEQ multiplex PCR; TCRdb keeps only in-frame clonotypes and omits some of them. Of about 140,000 clones in the sample, roughly nine tenths are singletons; the top ten hold around 4.6%. The sequenced material came from peripheral blood. The receptors were sampled from a human donor in a cohort sampled during active COVID-19. Both conserved end residues are part of each CDR3. A D gene is named only where the DNA matches it firmly. Some rows have no size entry. The others give once, few or many, or a class for an expanded clone.

clone size: NA; D gene: TRBD2; V gene: TRBV7-9; J gene: TRBJ2-1; CDR3 protein: CASSHGLAVSKYNEQFF; CDR3 DNA: TGTGCCAGCAGCCACGGACTAGCGGTGAGCAAGTACAATGAGCAGTTCTTC
clone size: NA; D gene: TRBD2; V gene: TRBV23-1; J gene: TRBJ2-7; CDR3 protein: CASSQGTSGPLFYEQYF; CDR3 DNA: TGCGCCAGCAGTCAAGGCACTAGCGGGCCCCTTTTCTACGAGCAGTACTTC
clone size: NA; D gene: NA; V gene: TRBV9; J gene: TRBJ1-2; CDR3 protein: CASSVDRASVYGYTF; CDR3 DNA: TGTGCCAGCAGCGTAGACAGGGCGTCTGTCTATGGCTACACCTTC
clone size: NA; D gene: TRBD1; V gene: TRBV19; J gene: TRBJ2-5; CDR3 protein: CASSMRDRQETQYF; CDR3 DNA: TGTGCCAGTAGTATGAGGGACAGGCAAGAGACCCAGTACTTC
clone size: once; D gene: NA; V gene: TRBV28; J gene: TRBJ1-5; CDR3 protein: CASRGEGDQPQHF; CDR3 DNA: TGTGCCAGCAGGGGAGAGGGAGATCAGCCCCAGCATTTT
clone size: few; D gene: NA; V gene: TRBV5-1; J gene: TRBJ2-7; CDR3 protein: CASSLAEGLLHEQYF; CDR3 DNA: TGCGCCAGCAGCTTGGCCGAGGGCCTGCTACACGAGCAGTACTTC
clone size: NA; D gene: TRBD1; V gene: TRBV30; J gene: TRBJ1-3; CDR3 protein: CAWSGGQGVNTIYF; CDR3 DNA: TGTGCCTGGAGCGGGGGACAGGGGGTAAACACCATATATTTT
clone size: few; D gene: NA; V gene: TRBV6-5; J gene: TRBJ1-5; CDR3 protein: CASSPGQISNQPQHF; CDR3 DNA: TGTGCCAGCAGCCCCGGACAGATTAGCAATCAGCCCCAGCATTTT
clone size: NA; D gene: NA; V gene: TRBV6-5; J gene: TRBJ1-4; CDR3 protein: CASSYGAPGEKLFF; CDR3 DNA: TGTGCCAGCAGTTATGGGGCCCCAGGGGAAAAACTGTTTTTT
clone size: NA; D gene: TRBD2; V gene: TRBV9; J gene: TRBJ2-2; CDR3 protein: CASSAALAENTGELFF; CDR3 DNA: TGTGCCAGCAGCGCCGCACTAGCGGAGAACACCGGGGAGCTGTTTTTT
clone size: NA; D gene: NA; V gene: TRBV7-9; J gene: TRBJ1-1; CDR3 protein: CASSLQLGDTEAFF; CDR3 DNA: TGTGCCAGCAGCTTACAGCTAGGAGACACTGAAGCTTTCTTT
clone size: NA; D gene: TRBD1; V gene: TRBV10-3; J gene: TRBJ1-2; CDR3 protein: CAISESSGTGGYGYTF; CDR3 DNA: TGTGCCATCAGTGAGTCATCCGGGACAGGGGGTTATGGCTACACCTTC
clone size: NA; D gene: NA; V gene: TRBV27; J gene: TRBJ1-6; CDR3 protein: CASSSEFRGQNSPLHF; CDR3 DNA: TGTGCCAGCAGTTCTGAATTCAGGGGACAAAATTCACCCCTCCACTTT
clone size: NA; D gene: NA; V gene: TRBV6-6; J gene: TRBJ2-2; CDR3 protein: CASSLQGANTGELFF; CDR3 DNA: TGTGCCAGCAGTCTACAGGGTGCGAACACCGGGGAGCTGTTTTTT
clone size: NA; D gene: TRBD1; V gene: TRBV12-3/TRBV12-4; J gene: TRBJ2-7; CDR3 protein: CASSPTGAEQYF; CDR3 DNA: TGTGCCAGCAGTCCCACAGGGGCCGAGCAGTACTTC
clone size: NA; D gene: NA; V gene: TRBV19; J gene: TRBJ2-5; CDR3 protein: CASSLSGTNTQETQYF; CDR3 DNA: TGTGCCAGTAGTCTCTCGGGGACAAACACGCAAGAGACCCAGTACTTC
clone size: NA; D gene: TRBD2; V gene: TRBV27; J gene: TRBJ2-2; CDR3 protein: CASSPGLANTGELFF; CDR3 DNA: TGTGCCAGCAGTCCGGGACTAGCGAACACCGGGGAGCTGTTTTTT
clone size: NA; D gene: TRBD1; V gene: TRBV6-1; J gene: TRBJ2-7; CDR3 protein: CASSEEGAGGRYEQYF; CDR3 DNA: TGTGCCAGCAGTGAAGAGGGCGCAGGGGGCAGATACGAGCAGTACTTC
clone size: NA; D gene: TRBD1; V gene: TRBV28; J gene: TRBJ1-2; CDR3 protein: CASSFIVGPDRLDGYTF; CDR3 DNA: TGTGCCAGCAGTTTTATCGTCGGCCCGGACAGGTTGGATGGCTACACCTTC
clone size: NA; D gene: NA; V gene: TRBV15; J gene: TRBJ2-6; CDR3 protein: CATSSARLEVAGANVLTF; CDR3 DNA: TGTGCCACCAGCAGTGCCCGCCTAGAGGTAGCTGGGGCCAACGTCCTGACTTTC
clone size: NA; D gene: NA; V gene: TRBV3-1/TRBV3-2; J gene: TRBJ2-7; CDR3 protein: CASSQDPVPNYVEQYF; CDR3 DNA: TGTGCCAGCAGCCAAGATCCAGTGCCAAACTACGTCGAGCAGTACTTC
clone size: NA; D gene: NA; V gene: TRBV5-8; J gene: TRBJ1-3; CDR3 protein: CASSLERGYGNTIYF; CDR3 DNA: TGTGCCAGCAGCTTGGAGAGGGGGTACGGAAACACCATATATTTT
clone size: NA; D gene: NA; V gene: TRBV28; J gene: TRBJ1-1; CDR3 protein: CASSFGDEAFF; CDR3 DNA: TGTGCCAGCAGTTTCGGAGATGAAGCTTTCTTT
clone size: NA; D gene: TRBD1; V gene: TRBV6-2/TRBV6-3; J gene: TRBJ1-2; CDR3 protein: CASSPGQGGYGYTF; CDR3 DNA: TGTGCCAGCAGTCCGGGACAGGGAGGCTATGGCTACACCTTC
clone size: NA; D gene: NA; V gene: TRBV10-2; J gene: TRBJ2-7; CDR3 protein: CASRTIGAEQYF; CDR3 DNA: TGCGCCAGCAGGACTATCGGCGCCGAGCAGTACTTC
clone size: NA; D gene: NA; V gene: TRBV6-2/TRBV6-3; J gene: TRBJ2-7; CDR3 protein: CASSPHYEQYF; CDR3 DNA: TGTGCCAGCAGCCCTCACTACGAGCAGTACTTC
clone size: NA; D gene: NA; V gene: TRBV27; J gene: TRBJ2-1; CDR3 protein: CASSSSQGKGYNEQFF; CDR3 DNA: TGTGCCAGCAGTTCCAGCCAGGGGAAAGGTTACAATGAGCAGTTCTTC
clone size: NA; D gene: TRBD2; V gene: TRBV28; J gene: TRBJ2-7; CDR3 protein: CASSAPTSGGSYEQYF; CDR3 DNA: TGTGCCAGCAGTGCTCCGACTAGCGGGGGCTCCTACGAGCAGTACTTC
clone size: NA; D gene: NA; V gene: TRBV30; J gene: TRBJ1-5; CDR3 protein: CAWGTSSNQPQHF; CDR3 DNA: TGTGCCTGGGGGACAAGTAGCAATCAGCCCCAGCATTTT
clone size: NA; D gene: TRBD2; V gene: TRBV16; J gene: TRBJ2-1; CDR3 protein: CASSRGLAGGTYNEQFF; CDR3 DNA: TGTGCCAGCAGCCGGGGACTAGCGGGAGGAACGTACAATGAGCAGTTCTTC
clone size: NA; D gene: TRBD1; V gene: TRBV2; J gene: TRBJ1-2; CDR3 protein: CASSGGQPSPYGYTF; CDR3 DNA: TGTGCCAGCAGTGGGGGACAGCCTTCCCCCTATGGCTACACCTTC
clone size: NA; D gene: NA; V gene: TRBV9; J gene: TRBJ2-7; CDR3 protein: CASSDGTGTTSEQYF; CDR3 DNA: TGTGCCAGCAGCGATGGCACGGGGACAACGTCCGAGCAGTACTTC
clone size: few; D gene: TRBD1; V gene: TRBV11-2; J gene: TRBJ1-1; CDR3 protein: CASSRDRDGEAFF; CDR3 DNA: TGTGCCAGCAGCCGCGACAGGGACGGTGAAGCTTTCTTT
clone size: NA; D gene: NA; V gene: TRBV7-9; J gene: TRBJ2-5; CDR3 protein: CASSLARVPQETQYF; CDR3 DNA: TGTGCCAGCAGCTTAGCGCGGGTGCCCCAAGAGACCCAGTACTTC
clone size: NA; D gene: TRBD1; V gene: TRBV27; J gene: TRBJ2-7; CDR3 protein: CATRQGGNEQYF; CDR3 DNA: TGTGCCACCCGACAGGGGGGAAATGAGCAGTACTTC
clone size: once; D gene: NA; V gene: TRBV3-1/TRBV3-2; J gene: TRBJ2-7; CDR3 protein: CASSRDWYEQYF; CDR3 DNA: TGTGCCAGCAGCCGGGACTGGTACGAGCAGTACTTC
clone size: NA; D gene: NA; V gene: TRBV6-2/TRBV6-3; J gene: TRBJ2-4; CDR3 protein: CASSYGGTPYF; CDR3 DNA: TGTGCCAGCAGTTACGGGGGGACCCCGTACTTC
clone size: NA; D gene: TRBD1; V gene: TRBV6-5; J gene: TRBJ2-4; CDR3 protein: CASRTGQKNIQYF; CDR3 DNA: TGTGCCAGCAGGACGGGACAGAAAAACATTCAGTACTTC
clone size: NA; D gene: NA; V gene: TRBV19; J gene: TRBJ2-5; CDR3 protein: CASSTTSQETQYF; CDR3 DNA: TGTGCCAGTAGTACCACTTCTCAAGAGACCCAGTACTTC
clone size: NA; D gene: NA; V gene: TRBV19; J gene: TRBJ1-3; CDR3 protein: CASSIPRLLHDSGNTIYF; CDR3 DNA: TGTGCCAGTAGTATCCCTCGACTTCTTCACGACTCTGGAAACACCATATATTTT
clone size: NA; D gene: NA; V gene: TRBV21-1; J gene: TRBJ2-5; CDR3 protein: CASSRLAGGPGETQYF; CDR3 DNA: TGTGCCAGCAGCAGACTAGCGGGAGGGCCTGGGGAGACCCAGTACTTC
clone size: NA; D gene: TRBD1; V gene: TRBV30; J gene: TRBJ2-7; CDR3 protein: CAWSPRDRGIGEQYF; CDR3 DNA: TGTGCCTGGAGTCCAAGGGACAGGGGGATTGGCGAGCAGTACTTC
clone size: NA; D gene: NA; V gene: TRBV5-6; J gene: TRBJ1-1; CDR3 protein: CASSLYNRPEGAFF; CDR3 DNA: TGTGCCAGCAGCTTATATAACCGGCCCGAGGGAGCTTTCTTT
clone size: NA; D gene: TRBD2; V gene: TRBV5-6; J gene: TRBJ2-7; CDR3 protein: CASSFGPGLAGFEQYF; CDR3 DNA: TGTGCCAGCAGCTTCGGTCCGGGACTAGCGGGATTCGAGCAGTACTTC
clone size: NA; D gene: NA; V gene: TRBV19; J gene: TRBJ1-2; CDR3 protein: CASSMERLGYTF; CDR3 DNA: TGTGCCAGTAGTATGGAGCGGCTCGGCTACACCTTC
clone size: NA; D gene: TRBD2; V gene: TRBV27; J gene: TRBJ2-5; CDR3 protein: CASSSGTRFAGVQYF; CDR3 DNA: TGTGCCAGCAGTTCCGGGACTAGATTTGCAGGGGTCCAGTACTTC